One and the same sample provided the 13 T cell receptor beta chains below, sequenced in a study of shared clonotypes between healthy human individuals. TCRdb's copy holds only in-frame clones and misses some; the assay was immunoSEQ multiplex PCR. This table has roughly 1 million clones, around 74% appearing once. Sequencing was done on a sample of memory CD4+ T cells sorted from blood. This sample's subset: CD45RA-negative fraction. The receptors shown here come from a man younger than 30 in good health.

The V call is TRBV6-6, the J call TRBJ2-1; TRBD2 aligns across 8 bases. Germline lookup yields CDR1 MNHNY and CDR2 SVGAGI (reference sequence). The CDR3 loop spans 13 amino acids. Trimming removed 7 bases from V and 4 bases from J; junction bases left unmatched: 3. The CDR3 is CASIPGGYNEQFF. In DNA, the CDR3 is TGTGCCAGCATCCCGGGAGGGTACAATGAGCAGTTCTTC.

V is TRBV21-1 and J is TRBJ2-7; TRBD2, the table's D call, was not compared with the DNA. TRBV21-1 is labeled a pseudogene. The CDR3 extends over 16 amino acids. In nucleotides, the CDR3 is TGTGCCAGCAGCATAGGGCGGGCCATACGGATATACGAGCAGTACTTC. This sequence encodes CASSIGRAIRIYEQYF.

CDR3: CASSYDQAQYF. CDR3 bases: TGTGCCAGCAGTTACGACCAGGCGCAGTATTTT. This chain uses TRBV6-6 with TRBJ2-3; D is undetermined. The CDR3 has 11 amino acids. Germline loops: CDR1 MNHNY, CDR2 SVGAGI (reference sequence). V lost 2 bases to trimming and J lost 10 bases, with 7 bases between them.

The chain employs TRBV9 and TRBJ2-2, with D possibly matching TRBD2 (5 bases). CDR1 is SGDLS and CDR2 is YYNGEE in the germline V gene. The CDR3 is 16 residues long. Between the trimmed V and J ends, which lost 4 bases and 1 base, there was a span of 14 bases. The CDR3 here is CASSPTQRRNTGELFF. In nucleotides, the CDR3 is TGTGCCAGCAGCCCCACCCAGCGGAGGAACACCGGGGAGCTGTTTTTT.

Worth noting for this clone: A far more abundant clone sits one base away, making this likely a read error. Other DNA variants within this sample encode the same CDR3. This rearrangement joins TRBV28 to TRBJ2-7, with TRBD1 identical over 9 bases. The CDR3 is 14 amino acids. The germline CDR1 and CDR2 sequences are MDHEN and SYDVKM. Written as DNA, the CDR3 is TGTGCCAGCAGTTTTCCGGGACAGGGCTACGAGCAGTACTTT. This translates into CASSFPGQGYEQYF.

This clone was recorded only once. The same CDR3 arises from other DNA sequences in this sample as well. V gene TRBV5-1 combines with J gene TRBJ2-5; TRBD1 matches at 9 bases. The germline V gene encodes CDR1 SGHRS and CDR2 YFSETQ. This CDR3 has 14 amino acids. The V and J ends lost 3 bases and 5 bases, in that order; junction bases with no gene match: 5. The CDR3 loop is CASSSQGARETQYF. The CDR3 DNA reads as TGCGCCAGCAGCTCACAGGGGGCCCGGGAGACCCAGTACTTC.

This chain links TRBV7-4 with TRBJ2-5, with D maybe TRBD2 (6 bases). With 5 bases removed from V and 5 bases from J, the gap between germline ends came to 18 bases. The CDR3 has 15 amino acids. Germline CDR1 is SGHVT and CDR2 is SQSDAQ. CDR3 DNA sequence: TGTGCCAGCAGCCCCGGGACTTTAGGGCCCGAGACCCAGTACTTC. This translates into CASSPGTLGPETQYF.

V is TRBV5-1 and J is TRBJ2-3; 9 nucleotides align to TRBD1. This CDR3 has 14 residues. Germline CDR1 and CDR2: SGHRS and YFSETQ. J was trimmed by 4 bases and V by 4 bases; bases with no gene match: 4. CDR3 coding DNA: TGCGCCAGCAGCAGGGACAGGGTATCAGATACGCAGTATTTT. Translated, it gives CASSRDRVSDTQYF.

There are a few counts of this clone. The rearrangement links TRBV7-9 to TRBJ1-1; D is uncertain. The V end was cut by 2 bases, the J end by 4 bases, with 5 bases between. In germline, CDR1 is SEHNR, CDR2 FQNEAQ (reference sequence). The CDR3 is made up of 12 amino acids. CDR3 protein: CASSLMSTEAFF. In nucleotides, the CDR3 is TGTGCCAGCAGCTTAATGTCCACTGAAGCTTTCTTT.

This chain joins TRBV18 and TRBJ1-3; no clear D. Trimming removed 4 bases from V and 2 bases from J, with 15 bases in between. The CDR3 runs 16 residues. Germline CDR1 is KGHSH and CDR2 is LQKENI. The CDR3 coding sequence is TGTGCCAGCTCACTCGACGTGAGATCGACTGGAAACACCATATATTTT. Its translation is CASSLDVRSTGNTIYF.

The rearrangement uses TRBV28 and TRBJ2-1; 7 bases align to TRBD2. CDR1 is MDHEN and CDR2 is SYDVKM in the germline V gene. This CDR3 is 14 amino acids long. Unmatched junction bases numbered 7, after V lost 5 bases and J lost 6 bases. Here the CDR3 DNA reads TGTGCCAGCAGTCTGCTATCGGGGGGCAATGAGCAGTTCTTC. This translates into CASSLLSGGNEQFF. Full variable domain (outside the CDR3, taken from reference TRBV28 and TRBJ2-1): DVKVTQSSRYLVKRTGEKVFLECVQDMDHENMFWYRQDPGLGLRLIYFSYDVKMKEKGDIPEGYSVSREKKERFSLILESASTNQTSMYLCASSLLSGGNEQFFGPGTRLTVL.

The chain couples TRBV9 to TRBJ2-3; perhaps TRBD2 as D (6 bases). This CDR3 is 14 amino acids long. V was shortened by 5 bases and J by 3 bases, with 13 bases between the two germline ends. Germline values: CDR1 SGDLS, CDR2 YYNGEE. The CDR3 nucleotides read TGTGCCAGCAGTGGGGGGAGACTAACAGATACGCAGTATTTT. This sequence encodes CASSGGRLTDTQYF.

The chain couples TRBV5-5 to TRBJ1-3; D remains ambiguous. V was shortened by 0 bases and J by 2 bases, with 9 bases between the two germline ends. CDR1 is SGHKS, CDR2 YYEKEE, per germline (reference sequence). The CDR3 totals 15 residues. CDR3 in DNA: TGTGCCAGCAGCTTGGGGAGAACTGCTGGAAACACCATATATTTT. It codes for CASSLGRTAGNTIYF.